This TCR beta chain stems from a study of blood T cell repertoires in COVID-19 (TCRdb year 2020). Concerning the study at large: The collaborator samples originated in the United States, Italy and Spain and spanned the acute and convalescent phases of COVID-19. Deeply sampled blood TCRbeta repertoires from subjects exposed to, actively infected with, or recovered from COVID-19 were included in the dataset. The samples were drawn from two sources: the first 160 participants of the ongoing ImmuneRACE study, and 950 to 1,500 subjects contributed by 6 global collaborators. HLA class I and class II types, where available, came from metadata supplied by the sample provider rather than from assay-based typing. The sample metadata nearly always contained a de-identified subject ID, COVID-19 status, age in years and sex. The repertoires were made available in a free public database intended to serve as a resource for research on the immune response to SARS-CoV-2. The material from the prospective study consisted of cDNA or gDNA derived from T cells, B-cell-depleted T cells, or PBMCs. Broader findings and caveats from the paper: Clinical and demographic metadata were provided uncurated, with the amount varying by source and participant.

About this clone: Its antigen specificity is not known. The sample holds no much larger clone one base away, and base qualities are not on file.

CDR1 and CDR2 were assigned from the germline V gene (reference sequence) as LGHDT and YNNKEL. V is cut by 4 bases and J by 1 base, and the space between the germline ends is 14 bases. Including cysteine and phenylalanine, the CDR3 has 16 amino acids. Only the CDR3 region is kept as DNA, spanning 48 bases read in frame from base 1. The collaborating institutions used their own protocols to collect whole blood in K2EDTA tubes. Collaborator samples were shipped for TCRbeta analysis as frozen whole blood, isolated PBMCs, or DNA extracted from either sample type. TCRbeta CDR3 regions were amplified from genomic DNA by means of the immunoSEQ Assay, a bias-controlled multiplex PCR. From the authors' description of their analysis: Within the assay, amplification of reference gene primers was used to estimate how many nucleated cells each sample contained. Sequence reads were collapsed and filtered to measure the absolute abundance of every unique TCRbeta CDR3 rearrangement. For each sample, productive Simpson clonality was calculated by taking the square root of Simpson's diversity index across productive rearrangements. Here the immuneACCESS table is served through TCRdb, limited to in-frame sequences with V and J called. Missing clones are a known gap in these copies; in checked studies unresolved V genes cover under half, and the rest lacks a known reason. V, J and clone size reflect that table, while D and trimming were determined from the DNA. Across this sample there are around 130,000 clones, with 75% to 90% seen only once. 18% of the sample is taken by the ten largest.

Sequencing used peripheral blood. The receptor chain draws on TRBV3-1 (or the pseudogene TRBV3-2) and TRBJ2-1; TRBD2 is a possible D gene, resting on 6 matching bases. The receptor comes from a man aged 45-65 years with active or convalescent COVID-19. The CDR3 reads as follows: CASSLPGTSSYNEQFF. The DNA is TGTGCCAGCAGCCTCCCCGGGACTTCTTCCTACAATGAGCAGTTCTTC.